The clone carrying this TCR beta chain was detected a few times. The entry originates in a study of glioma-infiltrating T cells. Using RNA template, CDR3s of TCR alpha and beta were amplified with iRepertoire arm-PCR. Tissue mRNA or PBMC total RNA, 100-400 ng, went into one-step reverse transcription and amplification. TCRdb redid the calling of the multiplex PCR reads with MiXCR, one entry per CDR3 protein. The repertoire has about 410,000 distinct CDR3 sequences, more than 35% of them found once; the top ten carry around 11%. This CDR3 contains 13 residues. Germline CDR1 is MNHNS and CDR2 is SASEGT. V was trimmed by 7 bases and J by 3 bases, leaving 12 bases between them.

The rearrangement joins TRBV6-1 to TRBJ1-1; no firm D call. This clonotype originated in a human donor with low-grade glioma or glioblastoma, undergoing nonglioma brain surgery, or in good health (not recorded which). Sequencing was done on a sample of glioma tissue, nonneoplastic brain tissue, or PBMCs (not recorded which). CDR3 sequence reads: CASKSSVDTEAFF. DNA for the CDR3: TGTGCCAGCAAGAGCTCCGTGGACACTGAAGCTTTCTTT.